The 25 T cell receptor beta chains reported below all come from one sample, sequenced in a study of cytomegalovirus exposure and HLA in healthy donors. Primers for the PCR totalled 60 Vbeta and 13 Jbeta. Method: immunoSEQ multiplex PCR; TCRdb's copy keeps in-frame clones and lacks some. The table lists some 170,000 clones, over 75% of them singletons. Specimen: PBMCs. The source of these receptors is a man between 35 and 55 years old in good health and CMV-seropositive.

This clone was seen a few times. V and J are TRBV5-8 and TRBJ2-3, with a weak D call TRBD2 (5 bases). The germline gives CDR1 SGHTS, CDR2 YDEGEE. CDR3 length: 14 residues. The V and J ends lost 5 bases and 0 bases respectively, with 10 bases between them. Here the CDR3 DNA reads TGTGCCAGCAGACGGGATTATAGCACAGATACGCAGTATTTT. Its translation is CASRRDYSTDTQYF.

This clone was detected a few times. At the DNA level, this CDR3 is encoded by other sequences in the same sample as well. This chain uses TRBV7-3 with TRBJ2-2; D gene uncertain. CDR1 SGHTA and CDR2 FQGTGA come from the germline V gene. The CDR3 runs 14 residues. V was shortened by 2 bases and J by 3 bases, with 7 bases between the two germline ends. CDR3 loop: CASSLLGDTGELFF. CDR3 DNA: TGTGCCAGCAGCTTACTAGGAGACACCGGGGAGCTGTTTTTT.

J is TRBJ2-5 and V is TRBV27, with 9 positions matching TRBD1. V shed 5 bases, J shed 0 bases, and the junction held 1 base outside the gene matches. The germline V gene has CDR1 MNHEY and CDR2 SMNVEV (reference sequence). CDR3 size: 14 residues. The CDR3 region has the DNA TGTGCCAGCAGTGGACAGGGGTACCAAGAGACCCAGTACTTC. Amino acids: CASSGQGYQETQYF.

This clone was counted only a few times. This chain links TRBV10-2 with TRBJ1-2; a weak D match, TRBD1 (5 bases). The length of the CDR3 is 16 residues. Germline V gene sequence: CDR1 WSHSY, CDR2 SAAADI. V was trimmed by 2 bases and J by 1 base, leaving 14 bases between them. For the CDR3, the DNA is TGCGCCAGCAGTGAGGGGCCACGGGGGGGTAACTATGGCTACACCTTC. Its translation is CASSEGPRGGNYGYTF.

The chain has TRBV18 and TRBJ1-1, with D perhaps matching TRBD1 (5 bases). The V end was cut by 3 bases, the J end by 6 bases, with 14 bases between. Per the germline V gene, CDR1 is KGHSH and CDR2 is LQKENI. The CDR3 runs 14 residues. CDR3: CASSPERWGAEAFF. Written as DNA, the CDR3 is TGTGCCAGCTCACCCGAAAGGTGGGGCGCTGAAGCTTTCTTT.

The chain carries TRBV27 and TRBJ2-1; D is possibly TRBD2 (6 bases). Deletions cut 3 bases from V and 6 bases from J, with 9 bases between. The length of the CDR3 is 13 residues. CDR1 and CDR2 from the germline V gene are MNHEY and SMNVEV (reference sequence). CDR3 DNA sequence: TGTGCCAGCAGTTTTTGGCGGGGCAATGAGCAGTTCTTC. Its protein product is CASSFWRGNEQFF.

Notes on this clone: Distinct nucleotide sequences in the sample also encode this CDR3. The genes are TRBV6-5 and TRBJ1-5; a possible D gene is TRBD1 (6 bases). This CDR3 region has 14 residues. Trimming stripped 6 bases from V and 1 base from J, with 10 bases between. Germline V gene sequence: CDR1 MNHEY, CDR2 SVGAGI. The CDR3 spells CASSHRESNQPQHF. For the CDR3, the DNA is TGTGCCAGCAGCCACAGGGAAAGCAATCAGCCCCAGCATTTT.

The CDR3 sequence is CASSDLWSGTDTQYF. In nucleotides, the CDR3 is TGTGCCAGCAGCGACCTGTGGAGTGGCACAGATACGCAGTATTTT. The V and J genes are TRBV7-6 and TRBJ2-3; no definite D call. This CDR3 has 15 residues. Trimming took off 5 bases at V and 1 base at J, with 13 bases between the two ends. In germline, CDR1 is SGHVS, CDR2 FNYEAQ.

The V call is TRBV5-1, the J call TRBJ2-5; TRBD2 agrees at 13 bases. Germline CDR1 and CDR2: SGHRS and YFSETQ. The CDR3 loop spans 14 amino acids. The ends lost 3 bases at V and 4 bases at J; junction bases unmatched: 0. Here the CDR3 reads CASSWTSGGETQYF. The CDR3 DNA reads TGCGCCAGCAGCTGGACTAGCGGGGGAGAGACCCAGTACTTC.

This chain joins TRBV11-3 and TRBJ2-5; 12 bases agree with TRBD1. Per germline, CDR1 SGHNT and CDR2 YENEEA. Unmatched junction bases numbered 5, after V lost 0 bases and J lost 6 bases. This CDR3 region has 16 residues. The DNA of the CDR3 is TGTGCCAGCAGCTTAGATACCGGGACAGGGGGCAAGACCCAGTACTTC. This codes for CASSLDTGTGGKTQYF.

The chain carries TRBV5-1 and TRBJ2-2; D might be TRBD1 (5 bases). Germline assignment: CDR1 SGHRS and CDR2 YFSETQ. V lost 0 bases and J 7 bases, leaving 10 bases between the germline ends. The CDR3 runs to 14 residues. The CDR3 region has the DNA TGCGCCAGCAGCTTGGCTCAGGGTGTCGGGGAGCTGTTTTTT. Its protein is CASSLAQGVGELFF.

This chain uses TRBV28 with TRBJ2-5; a possible D gene is TRBD2 (6 bases). Trimming shortened V by 5 bases and J by 4 bases, and 14 bases separated the two germline ends. The V gene's germline CDR1 is MDHEN and CDR2 SYDVKM. The CDR3 consists of 14 residues. The CDR3 DNA reads TGTGCCAGCAGTACCCCCGGAGGGACAGAGACCCAGTACTTC. Encoded protein: CASSTPGGTETQYF.

This clone turned up a few times. V is TRBV18 and J is TRBJ2-5; 8 positions agree with TRBD1. The CDR3 runs to 16 residues. V dropped 6 bases and J dropped 2; count of bases not matched to a gene: 11. Germline V CDR1 and CDR2: KGHSH, LQKENI. The CDR3 reads CASSPGTGGTQETQYF. In nucleotides, the CDR3 is TGTGCCAGCTCCCCTGGGACAGGTGGAACGCAAGAGACCCAGTACTTC.

The gene calls are TRBV15 and TRBJ2-3, with unresolved D. This CDR3 spans 13 amino acids. Germline V lookup: CDR1 LNHNV, CDR2 YYDKDF (reference sequence). V was cut by 0 bases and J by 5 bases, with 6 bases left in between. CDR3 in amino acids: CATSRDPGDTQYF. The CDR3 bases are TGTGCCACCAGCAGAGATCCGGGAGATACGCAGTATTTT.

Of note for this clone: Relative to the germline gene, one junction end is altered; a read error may explain this. This chain joins TRBV6-5 and TRBJ2-6; possibly TRBD1 for D (5 bases). The length of the CDR3 is 15 residues. The V gene's germline CDR1 is MNHEY and CDR2 SVGAGI. The CDR3 protein is CASSYEETGANGLTF. The CDR3 DNA reads as TGTGCCAGCAGTTACGAGGAGACTGGGGCCAACGGCCTGACTTTC.

This sequence joins TRBV5-1 and TRBJ2-7, with TRBD2 as a possible D gene (6 bases). V lost 3 bases to trimming and J lost 3 bases, with 7 bases between them. Germline assignment: CDR1 SGHRS and CDR2 YFSETQ. This CDR3 contains 12 residues. In nucleotides, the CDR3 is TGCGCCAGCAGCTCGGACTACTACGAGCAGTACTTC. Translation gives CASSSDYYEQYF.

The chain combines TRBV10-2 with TRBJ2-1, with 10 bases aligning to TRBD2. V shed 3 bases, J shed 4 bases, and the junction held 6 bases outside the gene matches. The length of the CDR3 is 16 residues. The germline gives CDR1 WSHSY, CDR2 SAAADI. In DNA form, the CDR3 reads TGCGCCAGCAGTGACGAACTAGCGGGACCTTACAATGAGCAGTTCTTC. Amino acid sequence: CASSDELAGPYNEQFF.

This chain links TRBV18 with TRBJ1-3; a weak D match, TRBD1 (5 bases). Germline assignment: CDR1 KGHSH and CDR2 LQKENI. Trimming cost V 5 bases and J 0 bases, with 14 bases left between them. This CDR3 contains 16 residues. The CDR3 loop reads CASSVRQLDSGNTIYF. Written as DNA, the CDR3 is TGTGCCAGCTCAGTTCGACAGCTAGACTCTGGAAACACCATATATTTT.

The chain has TRBV28 and TRBJ1-5, with TRBD1 identical over 7 bases. This CDR3 has 14 residues. CDR1 MDHEN and CDR2 SYDVKM come from the germline V gene. V gave up 6 bases and J gave up 6 bases; unmatched junction bases: 8. CDR3 nucleotides: TGTGCCAGCAGCTCCCCAGGGGGAAGTCAGCCCCAGCATTTT. This sequence encodes CASSSPGGSQPQHF.

The chain joins TRBV10-2 to TRBJ2-5; D unresolved. The CDR3 spans 11 residues. Germline V gives CDR1 WSHSY, CDR2 SAAADI. Between the trimmed V and J ends, which lost 8 bases and 2 bases, there was a span of 6 bases. In DNA, the CDR3 is TGCGCCAGCCGGAGACAAGAGACCCAGTACTTC. This codes for CASRRQETQYF.

The chain is built from TRBV27 and TRBJ1-5; possibly TRBD1 for D (5 bases). Germline CDR1 MNHEY, CDR2 SMNVEV (reference sequence). There are 15 residues in the CDR3. The V gene lost 0 bases and the J gene lost 4 bases, with 10 bases spanning the gap. In DNA, the CDR3 is TGTGCCAGCAGTTTATCAGCCAGGGTTAATCAGCCCCAGCATTTT. Translating gives CASSLSARVNQPQHF.

The chain has TRBV5-6 and TRBJ2-7; maybe TRBD2 (5 bases). Germline values: CDR1 SGHDT, CDR2 YYEEEE. The CDR3 runs 14 residues. V dropped 0 bases and J dropped 6 bases, with 13 bases sitting between them. CDR3 nucleotides: TGTGCCAGCAGCTTGGTTTCCGGGCGGGTCGAGCAGTACTTC. Protein: CASSLVSGRVEQYF.

The CDR3 nucleotides are TGTGCCAGCTCACCTGGACAGGGTGGAGAGCAGTTCTTC. It is translated as CASSPGQGGEQFF. The gene calls are TRBV18 and TRBJ2-1, with TRBD1 matching over 8 bases. The CDR3 has 13 amino acids. V lost 3 bases to trimming and J lost 10 bases; unmatched junction nucleotides: 5. The V gene's germline CDR1 is KGHSH and CDR2 LQKENI.

The chain is built from TRBV9 and TRBJ1-1; D not resolved. Trimming took 3 bases from V and 3 from J, leaving 12 bases between them. Germline lookup yields CDR1 SGDLS and CDR2 YYNGEE. This CDR3 is built from 14 residues. The CDR3 loop is CASSAVGRDTEAFF. The CDR3 DNA follows: TGTGCCAGCAGCGCTGTAGGGAGGGACACTGAAGCTTTCTTT.

This chain links TRBV21-1 with TRBJ2-7; no DNA check was done on the table's D call, TRBD1. TRBV21-1 is marked as a pseudogene. This CDR3 has 14 residues. The CDR3 sequence is CASSRDREEDEQYF. The CDR3 DNA follows: TGTGCCAGCAGCAGGGACAGGGAGGAGGACGAGCAGTACTTC.